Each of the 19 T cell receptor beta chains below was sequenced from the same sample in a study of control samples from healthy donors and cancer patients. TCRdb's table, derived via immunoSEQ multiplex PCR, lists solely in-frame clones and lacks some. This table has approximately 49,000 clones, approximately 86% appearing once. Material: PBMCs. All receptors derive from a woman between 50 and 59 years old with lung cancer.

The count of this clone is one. CDR3 DNA: TGTGCCAGCAGTCGGGTCCCGGGACAGGGGTCGGTAACTGAAGCTTTCTTT. This gives the protein CASSRVPGQGSVTEAFF. The gene calls are TRBV6-6 and TRBJ1-1; TRBD1 agrees at 10 bases. V gave up 5 bases and J gave up 5 bases; unmatched junction bases: 14. The CDR3 length is 17 residues. CDR1 MNHNY and CDR2 SVGAGI come from the germline V gene (reference sequence).

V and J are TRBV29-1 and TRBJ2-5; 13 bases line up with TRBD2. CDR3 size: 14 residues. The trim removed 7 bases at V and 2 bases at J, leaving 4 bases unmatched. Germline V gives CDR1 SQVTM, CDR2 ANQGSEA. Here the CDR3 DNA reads TGCAGCGCCCCGGGACTAGCGGGGCAAGAGACCCAGTACTTC. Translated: CSAPGLAGQETQYF.

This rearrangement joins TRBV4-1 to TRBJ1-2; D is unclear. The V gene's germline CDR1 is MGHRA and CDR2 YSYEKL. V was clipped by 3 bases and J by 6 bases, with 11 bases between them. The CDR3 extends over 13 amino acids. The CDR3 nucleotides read TGCGCCAGCAGCCAGGGAGCAGACGATGGCTACACCTTC. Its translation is CASSQGADDGYTF.

CDR3 loop: CASSPGTGGMRGYTF. The CDR3 coding sequence is TGCGCCAGCAGCCCGGGGACAGGGGGCATGAGAGGCTACACCTTC. The rearrangement joins TRBV5-1 to TRBJ1-2; 12 bases map to TRBD1. V lost 4 bases, J lost 8 bases, and 9 bases stayed unmatched. In germline, CDR1 is SGHRS, CDR2 YFSETQ. The length of the CDR3 is 15 residues.

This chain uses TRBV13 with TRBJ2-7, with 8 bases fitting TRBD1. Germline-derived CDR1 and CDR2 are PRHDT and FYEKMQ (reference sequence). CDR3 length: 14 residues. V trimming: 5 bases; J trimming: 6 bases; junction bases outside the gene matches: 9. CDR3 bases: TGTGCCAGCAGCCGAATGACAGGGGCCACCGAGCAGTACTTC. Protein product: CASSRMTGATEQYF.

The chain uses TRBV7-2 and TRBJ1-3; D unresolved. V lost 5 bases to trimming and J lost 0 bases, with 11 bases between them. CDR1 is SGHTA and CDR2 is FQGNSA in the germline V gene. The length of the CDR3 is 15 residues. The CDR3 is CASSRETGSGNTIYF. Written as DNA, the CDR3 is TGTGCCAGCAGCCGGGAGACCGGCTCTGGAAACACCATATATTTT.

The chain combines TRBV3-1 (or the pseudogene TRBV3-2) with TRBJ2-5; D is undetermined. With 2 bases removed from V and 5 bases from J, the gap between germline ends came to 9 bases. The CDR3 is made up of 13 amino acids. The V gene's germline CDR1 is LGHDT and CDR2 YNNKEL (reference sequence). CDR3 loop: CASSQPGWETQYF. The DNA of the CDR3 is TGTGCCAGCAGCCAACCAGGATGGGAGACCCAGTACTTC.

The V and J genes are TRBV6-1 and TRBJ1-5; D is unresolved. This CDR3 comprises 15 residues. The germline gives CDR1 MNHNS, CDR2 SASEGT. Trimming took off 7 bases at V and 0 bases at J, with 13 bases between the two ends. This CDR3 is CASTPYTDSNQPQHF. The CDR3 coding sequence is TGTGCCAGCACACCTTACACGGATAGCAATCAGCCCCAGCATTTT.

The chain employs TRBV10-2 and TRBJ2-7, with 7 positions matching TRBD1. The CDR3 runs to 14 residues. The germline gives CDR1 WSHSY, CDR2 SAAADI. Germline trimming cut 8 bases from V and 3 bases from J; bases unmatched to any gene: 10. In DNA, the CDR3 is TGCGCCAGCGGAAACAGGGGCTTTGACTACGAGCAGTACTTC. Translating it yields CASGNRGFDYEQYF.

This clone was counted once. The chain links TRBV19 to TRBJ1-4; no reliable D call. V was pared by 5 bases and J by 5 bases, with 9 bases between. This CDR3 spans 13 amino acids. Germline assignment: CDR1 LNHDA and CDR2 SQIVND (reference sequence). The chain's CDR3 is CASSSVLNEKLFF. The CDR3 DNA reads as TGTGCCAGTAGTTCAGTCCTAAATGAAAAACTGTTTTTT.

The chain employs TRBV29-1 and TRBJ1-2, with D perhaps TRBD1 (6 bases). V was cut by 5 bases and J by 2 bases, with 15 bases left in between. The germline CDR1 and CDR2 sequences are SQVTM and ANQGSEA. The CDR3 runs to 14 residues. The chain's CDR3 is CSVRGHGTNYGYTF. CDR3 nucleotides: TGCAGCGTTAGGGGACACGGGACAAACTATGGCTACACCTTC.

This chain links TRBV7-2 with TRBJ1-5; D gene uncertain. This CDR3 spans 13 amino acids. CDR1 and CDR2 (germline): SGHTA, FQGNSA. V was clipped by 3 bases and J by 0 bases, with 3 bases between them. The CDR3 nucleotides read TGTGCCAGCAGCTTCGGTAGCAATCAGCCCCAGCATTTT. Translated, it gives CASSFGSNQPQHF.

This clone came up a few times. CDR3 bases: TGTGCCAGCAGCCTCGGGGGGTCCGTCTACGAGCAGTACTTC. Amino acids: CASSLGGSVYEQYF. The J gene is TRBJ2-7, the V gene TRBV7-2, with TRBD2 matching 7 bases. The ends lost 5 bases at V and 3 bases at J; junction bases unmatched: 7. CDR3 length: 14 residues. Looked up from germline, CDR1 is SGHTA and CDR2 is FQGNSA.

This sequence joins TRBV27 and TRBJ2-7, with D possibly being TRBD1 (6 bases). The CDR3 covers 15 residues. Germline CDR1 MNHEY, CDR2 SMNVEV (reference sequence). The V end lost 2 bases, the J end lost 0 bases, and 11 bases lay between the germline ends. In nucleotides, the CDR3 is TGTGCCAGCAGTTTAACCGGGACAACCTCCTACGAGCAGTACTTC. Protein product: CASSLTGTTSYEQYF.

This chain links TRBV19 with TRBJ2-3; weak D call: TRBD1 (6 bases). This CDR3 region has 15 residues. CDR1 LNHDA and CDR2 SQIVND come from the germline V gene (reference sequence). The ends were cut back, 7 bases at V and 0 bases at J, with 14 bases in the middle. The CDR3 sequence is CASNNRGHSTDTQYF. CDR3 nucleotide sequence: TGTGCCAGTAACAATAGGGGACACAGCACAGATACGCAGTATTTT. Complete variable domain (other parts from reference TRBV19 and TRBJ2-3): DGGITQSPKYLFRKEGQNVTLSCEQNLNHDAMYWYRQDPGQGLRLIYYSQIVNDFQKGDIAEGYSVSREKKESFPLTVTSAQKNPTAFYLCASNNRGHSTDTQYFGPGTRLTVL.

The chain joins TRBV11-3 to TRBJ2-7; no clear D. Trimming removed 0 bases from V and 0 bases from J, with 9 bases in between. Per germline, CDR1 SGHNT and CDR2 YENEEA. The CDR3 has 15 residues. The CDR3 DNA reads TGTGCCAGCAGCTTAGATGTGACTTACTCCTACGAGCAGTACTTC. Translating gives CASSLDVTYSYEQYF.

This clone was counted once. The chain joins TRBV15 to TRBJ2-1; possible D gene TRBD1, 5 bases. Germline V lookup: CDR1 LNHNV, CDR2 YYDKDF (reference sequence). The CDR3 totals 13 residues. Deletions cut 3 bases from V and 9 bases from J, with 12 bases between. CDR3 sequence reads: CATSRDTFGEQFF. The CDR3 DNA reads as TGTGCCACCAGCAGGGACACCTTTGGTGAGCAGTTCTTC.

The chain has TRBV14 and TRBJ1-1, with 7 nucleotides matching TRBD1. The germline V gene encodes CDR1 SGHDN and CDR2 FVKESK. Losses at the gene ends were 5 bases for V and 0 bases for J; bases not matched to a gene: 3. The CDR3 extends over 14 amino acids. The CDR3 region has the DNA TGTGCCAGCAGCACACAGGGGTTGAACACTGAAGCTTTCTTT. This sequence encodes CASSTQGLNTEAFF.

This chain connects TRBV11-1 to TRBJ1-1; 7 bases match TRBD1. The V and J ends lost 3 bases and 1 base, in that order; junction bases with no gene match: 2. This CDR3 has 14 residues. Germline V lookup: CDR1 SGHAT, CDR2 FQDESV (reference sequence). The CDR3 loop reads CASSFDRENTEAFF. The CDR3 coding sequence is TGTGCCAGCAGCTTCGACAGGGAGAACACTGAAGCTTTCTTT.